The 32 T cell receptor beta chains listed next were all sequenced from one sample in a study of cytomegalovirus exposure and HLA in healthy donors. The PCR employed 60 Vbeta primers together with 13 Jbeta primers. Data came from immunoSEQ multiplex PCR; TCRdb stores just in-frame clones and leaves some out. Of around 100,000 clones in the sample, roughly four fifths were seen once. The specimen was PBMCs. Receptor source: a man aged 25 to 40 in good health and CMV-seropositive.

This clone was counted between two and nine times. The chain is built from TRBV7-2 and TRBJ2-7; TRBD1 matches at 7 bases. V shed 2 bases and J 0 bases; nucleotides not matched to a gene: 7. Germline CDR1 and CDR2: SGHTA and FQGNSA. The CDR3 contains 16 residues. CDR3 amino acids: CASSLSADRSSYEQYF. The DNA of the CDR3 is TGTGCCAGCAGCTTATCCGCGGACAGGAGCTCCTACGAGCAGTACTTC.

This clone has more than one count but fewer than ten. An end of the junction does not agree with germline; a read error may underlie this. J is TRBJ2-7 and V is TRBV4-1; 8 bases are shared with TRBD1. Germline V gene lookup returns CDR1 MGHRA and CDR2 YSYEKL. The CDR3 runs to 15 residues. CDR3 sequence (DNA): TGTGCCAGCAGCCAAGTTTACAGGGGGGCCTACGAGCAGTACTTC. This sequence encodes CASSQVYRGAYEQYF.

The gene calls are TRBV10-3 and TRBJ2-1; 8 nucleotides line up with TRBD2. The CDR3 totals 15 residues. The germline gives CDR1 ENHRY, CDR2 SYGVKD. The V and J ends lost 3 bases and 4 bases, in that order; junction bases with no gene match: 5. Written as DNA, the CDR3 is TGTGCCATCAGTGAAAGCGGGGGTCTTTACAATGAGCAGTTCTTC. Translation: CAISESGGLYNEQFF.

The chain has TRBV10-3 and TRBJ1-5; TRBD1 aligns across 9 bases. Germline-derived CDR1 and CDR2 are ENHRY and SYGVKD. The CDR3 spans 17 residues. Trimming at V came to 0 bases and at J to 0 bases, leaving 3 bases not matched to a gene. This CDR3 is CAISESDRGYSNQPQHF. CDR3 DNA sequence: TGTGCCATCAGTGAGTCGGACAGGGGCTATAGCAATCAGCCCCAGCATTTT.

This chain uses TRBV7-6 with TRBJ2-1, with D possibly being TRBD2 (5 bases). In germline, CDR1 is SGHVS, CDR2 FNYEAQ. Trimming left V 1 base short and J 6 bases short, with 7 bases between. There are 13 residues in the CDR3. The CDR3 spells CASSLGLANEQFF. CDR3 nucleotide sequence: TGTGCCAGCAGCTTAGGCCTAGCCAATGAGCAGTTCTTC.

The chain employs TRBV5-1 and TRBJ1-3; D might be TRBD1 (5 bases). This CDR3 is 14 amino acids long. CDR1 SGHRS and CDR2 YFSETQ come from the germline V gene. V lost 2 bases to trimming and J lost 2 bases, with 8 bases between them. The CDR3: CASSFGGAGNTIYF. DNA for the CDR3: TGCGCCAGCAGCTTCGGGGGGGCTGGAAACACCATATATTTT.

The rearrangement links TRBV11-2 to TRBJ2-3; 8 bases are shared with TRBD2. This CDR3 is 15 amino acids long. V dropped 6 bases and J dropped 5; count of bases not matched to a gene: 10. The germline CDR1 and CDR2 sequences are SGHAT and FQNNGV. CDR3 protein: CASRRAGDLQDTQYF. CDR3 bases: TGTGCCAGCAGACGAGCGGGAGACCTCCAAGATACGCAGTATTTT.

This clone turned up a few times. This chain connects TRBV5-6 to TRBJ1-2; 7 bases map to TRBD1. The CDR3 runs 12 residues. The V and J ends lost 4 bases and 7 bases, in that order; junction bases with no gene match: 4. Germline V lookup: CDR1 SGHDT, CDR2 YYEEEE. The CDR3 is CASSPTGFGYTF. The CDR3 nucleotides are TGTGCCAGCAGCCCGACAGGGTTTGGCTACACCTTC.

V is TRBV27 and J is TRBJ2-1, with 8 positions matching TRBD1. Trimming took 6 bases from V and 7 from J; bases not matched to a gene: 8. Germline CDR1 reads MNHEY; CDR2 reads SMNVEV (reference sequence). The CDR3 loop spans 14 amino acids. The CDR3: CASSLYRTGNEQFF. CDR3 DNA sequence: TGTGCCAGCAGCCTTTACCGGACAGGGAATGAGCAGTTCTTC.

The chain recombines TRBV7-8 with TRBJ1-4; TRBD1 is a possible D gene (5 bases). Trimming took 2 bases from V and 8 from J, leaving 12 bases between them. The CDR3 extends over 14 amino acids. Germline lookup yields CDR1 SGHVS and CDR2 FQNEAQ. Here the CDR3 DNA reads TGTGCCAGCAGCTTATGGGGCGCCGGGGAAAAACTGTTTTTT. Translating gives CASSLWGAGEKLFF.

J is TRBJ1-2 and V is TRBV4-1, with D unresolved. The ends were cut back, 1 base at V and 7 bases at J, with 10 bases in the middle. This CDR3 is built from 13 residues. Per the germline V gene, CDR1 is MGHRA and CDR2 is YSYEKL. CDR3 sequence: CASSQVVRGGYTF. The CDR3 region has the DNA TGCGCCAGCAGCCAAGTGGTTCGGGGTGGCTACACCTTC.

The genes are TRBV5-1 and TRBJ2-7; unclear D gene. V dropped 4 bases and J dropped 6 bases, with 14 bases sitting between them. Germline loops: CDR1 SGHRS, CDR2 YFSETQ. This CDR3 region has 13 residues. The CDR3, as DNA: TGCGCCAGCAGCAAAGGTAGCACCGGCGAGCAGTACTTC. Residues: CASSKGSTGEQYF.

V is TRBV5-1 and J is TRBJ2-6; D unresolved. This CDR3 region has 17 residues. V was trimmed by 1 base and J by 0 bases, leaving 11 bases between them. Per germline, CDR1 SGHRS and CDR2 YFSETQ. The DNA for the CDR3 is TGCGCCAGCAGCTTGACAGTACCCCTCTCTGGGGCCAACGTCCTGACTTTC. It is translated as CASSLTVPLSGANVLTF.

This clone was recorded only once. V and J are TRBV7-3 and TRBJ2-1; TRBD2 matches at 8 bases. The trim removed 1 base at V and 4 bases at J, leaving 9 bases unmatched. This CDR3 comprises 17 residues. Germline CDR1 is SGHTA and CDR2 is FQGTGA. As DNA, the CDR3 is TGTGCCAGCAGCTTAAATGGTTGGGCGGGGGGTTACAATGAGCAGTTCTTC. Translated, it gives CASSLNGWAGGYNEQFF.

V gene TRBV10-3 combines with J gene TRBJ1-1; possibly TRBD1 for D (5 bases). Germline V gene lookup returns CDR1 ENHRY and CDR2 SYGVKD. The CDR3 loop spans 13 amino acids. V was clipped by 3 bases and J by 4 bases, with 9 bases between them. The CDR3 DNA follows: TGTGCCATCAGTGAAGGGGCGAGCACTGAAGCTTTCTTT. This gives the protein CAISEGASTEAFF.

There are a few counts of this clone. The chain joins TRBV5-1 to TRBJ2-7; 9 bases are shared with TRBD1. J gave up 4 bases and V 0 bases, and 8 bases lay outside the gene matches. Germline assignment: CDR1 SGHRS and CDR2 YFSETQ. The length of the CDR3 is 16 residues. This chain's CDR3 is CASSLALPGQGYEQYF. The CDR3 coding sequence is TGCGCCAGCAGCTTGGCCTTACCGGGACAGGGTTACGAGCAGTACTTC.

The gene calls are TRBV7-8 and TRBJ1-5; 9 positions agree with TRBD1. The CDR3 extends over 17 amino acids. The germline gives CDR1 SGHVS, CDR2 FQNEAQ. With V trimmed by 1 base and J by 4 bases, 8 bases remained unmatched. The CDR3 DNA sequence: TGTGCCAGCAGCTTAGGTCTCTGGACAGGGGAAAATCAGCCCCAGCATTTT. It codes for CASSLGLWTGENQPQHF. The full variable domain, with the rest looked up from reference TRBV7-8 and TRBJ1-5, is GAGVSQSPRYKVAKRGQDVALRCDPISGHVSLFWYQQALGQGPEFLTYFQNEAQLDKSGLPSDRFFAERPEGSVSTLKIQRTQQEDSAVYLCASSLGLWTGENQPQHFGDGTRLSIL.

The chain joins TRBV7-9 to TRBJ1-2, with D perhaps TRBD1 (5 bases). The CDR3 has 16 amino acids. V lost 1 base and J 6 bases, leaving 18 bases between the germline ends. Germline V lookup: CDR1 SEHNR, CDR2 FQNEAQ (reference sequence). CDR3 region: CASSLVWGEADDGYTF. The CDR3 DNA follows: TGTGCCAGCAGCTTAGTATGGGGGGAAGCGGACGATGGCTACACCTTC. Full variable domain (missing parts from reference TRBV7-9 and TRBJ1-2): DTGVSQNPRHKITKRGQNVTFRCDPISEHNRLYWYRQTLGQGPEFLTYFQNEAQLEKSRLLSDRFSAERPKGSFSTLEIQRTEQGDSAMYLCASSLVWGEADDGYTFGSGTRLTVV.

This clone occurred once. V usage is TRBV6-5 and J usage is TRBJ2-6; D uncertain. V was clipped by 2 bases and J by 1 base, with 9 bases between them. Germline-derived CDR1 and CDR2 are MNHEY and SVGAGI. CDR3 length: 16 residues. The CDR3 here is CASSYRGWSGANVLTF. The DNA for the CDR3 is TGTGCCAGCAGTTACCGCGGTTGGTCTGGGGCCAACGTCCTGACTTTC.

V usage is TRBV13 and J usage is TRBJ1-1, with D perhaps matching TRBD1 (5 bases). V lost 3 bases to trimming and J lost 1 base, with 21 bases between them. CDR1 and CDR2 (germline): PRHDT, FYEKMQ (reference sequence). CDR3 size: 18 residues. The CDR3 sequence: CASSFSHSGVLTNTEAFF. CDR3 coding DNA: TGTGCCAGCAGCTTCAGTCATTCGGGGGTCCTAACGAACACTGAAGCTTTCTTT.

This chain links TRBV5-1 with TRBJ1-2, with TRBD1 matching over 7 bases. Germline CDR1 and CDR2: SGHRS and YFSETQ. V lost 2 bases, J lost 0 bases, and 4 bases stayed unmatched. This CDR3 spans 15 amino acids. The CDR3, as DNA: TGCGCCAGCAGCTTTGGACAGGACACTAACTATGGCTACACCTTC. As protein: CASSFGQDTNYGYTF.

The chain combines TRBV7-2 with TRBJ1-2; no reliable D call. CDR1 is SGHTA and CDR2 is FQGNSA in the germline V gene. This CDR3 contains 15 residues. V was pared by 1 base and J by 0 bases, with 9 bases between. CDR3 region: CASSLGDPPNYGYTF. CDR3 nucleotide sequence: TGTGCCAGCAGCTTAGGCGATCCCCCTAACTATGGCTACACCTTC. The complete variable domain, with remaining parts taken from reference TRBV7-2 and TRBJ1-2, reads GAGVSQSPSNKVTEKGKDVELRCDPISGHTALYWYRQSLGQGLEFLIYFQGNSAPDKSGLPSDRFSAERTGGSVSTLTIQRTQQEDSAVYLCASSLGDPPNYGYTFGSGTRLTVV.

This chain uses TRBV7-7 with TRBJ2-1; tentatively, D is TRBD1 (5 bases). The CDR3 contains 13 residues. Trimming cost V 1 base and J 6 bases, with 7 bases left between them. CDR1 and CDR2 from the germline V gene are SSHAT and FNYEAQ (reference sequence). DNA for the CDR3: TGTGCCAGCAGCTTAGGCAGGGCCAATGAGCAGTTCTTC. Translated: CASSLGRANEQFF.

The CDR3 sequence is CSVGQGGSGELFF. Written as DNA, the CDR3 is TGCAGCGTGGGACAGGGAGGGTCCGGGGAGCTGTTTTTT. The chain carries TRBV29-1 and TRBJ2-2, with 9 nucleotides matching TRBD1. V dropped 6 bases and J dropped 6; count of bases not matched to a gene: 5. This CDR3 is built from 13 residues. Germline V gene sequence: CDR1 SQVTM, CDR2 ANQGSEA.

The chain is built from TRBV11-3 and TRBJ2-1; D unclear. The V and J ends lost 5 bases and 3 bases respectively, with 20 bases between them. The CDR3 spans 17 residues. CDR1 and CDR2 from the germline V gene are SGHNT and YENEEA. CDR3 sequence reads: CASSKRATQIHYNEQFF. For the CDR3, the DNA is TGTGCCAGCAGCAAAAGAGCAACCCAAATTCACTACAATGAGCAGTTCTTC.

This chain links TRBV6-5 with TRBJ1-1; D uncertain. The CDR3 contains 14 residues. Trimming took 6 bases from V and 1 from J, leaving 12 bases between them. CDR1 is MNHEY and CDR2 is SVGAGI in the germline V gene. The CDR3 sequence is CASRPYGENTEAFF. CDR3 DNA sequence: TGTGCCAGCAGACCGTACGGGGAGAACACTGAAGCTTTCTTT.

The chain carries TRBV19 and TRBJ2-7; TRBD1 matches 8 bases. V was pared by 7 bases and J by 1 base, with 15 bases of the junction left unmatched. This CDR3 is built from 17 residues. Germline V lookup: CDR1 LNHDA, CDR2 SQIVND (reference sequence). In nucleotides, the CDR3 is TGTGCCAGTATCCCTGAGAGGAGGACAGGGACTTCCTACGAGCAGTACGTC. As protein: CASIPERRTGTSYEQYV.

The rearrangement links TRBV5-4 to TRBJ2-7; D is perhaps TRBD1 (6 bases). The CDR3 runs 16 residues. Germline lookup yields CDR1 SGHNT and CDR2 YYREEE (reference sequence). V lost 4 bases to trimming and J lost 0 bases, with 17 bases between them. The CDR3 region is CASSQPSGRGSYEQYF. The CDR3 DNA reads TGTGCCAGCAGCCAACCGTCGGGCAGGGGCTCCTACGAGCAGTACTTC.

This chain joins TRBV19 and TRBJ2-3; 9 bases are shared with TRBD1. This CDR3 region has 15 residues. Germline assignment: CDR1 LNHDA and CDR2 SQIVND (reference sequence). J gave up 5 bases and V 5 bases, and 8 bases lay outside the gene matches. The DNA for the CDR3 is TGTGCCAGTAGTGTCCGGGACAGGGTATTAGATACGCAGTATTTT. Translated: CASSVRDRVLDTQYF.

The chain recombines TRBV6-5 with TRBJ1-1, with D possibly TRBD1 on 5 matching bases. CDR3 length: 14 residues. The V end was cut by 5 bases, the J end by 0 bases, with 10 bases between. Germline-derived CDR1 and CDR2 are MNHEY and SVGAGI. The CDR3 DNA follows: TGTGCCAGCAGTCGCGGGACCATGAACACTGAAGCTTTCTTT. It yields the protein CASSRGTMNTEAFF.

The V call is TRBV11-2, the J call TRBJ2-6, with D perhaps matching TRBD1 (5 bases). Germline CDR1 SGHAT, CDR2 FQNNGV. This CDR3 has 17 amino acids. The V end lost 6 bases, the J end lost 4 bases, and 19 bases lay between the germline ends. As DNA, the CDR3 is TGTGCCAGCAGGGGGCTGGGTTTACGGGCAGGGGCCAACGTCCTGACTTTC. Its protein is CASRGLGLRAGANVLTF.

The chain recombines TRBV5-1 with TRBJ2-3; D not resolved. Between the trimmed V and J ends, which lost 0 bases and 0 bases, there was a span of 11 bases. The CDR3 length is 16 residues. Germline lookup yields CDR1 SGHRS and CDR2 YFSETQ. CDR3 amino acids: CASSLVGQTSTDTQYF. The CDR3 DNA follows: TGCGCCAGCAGCTTGGTTGGCCAGACTAGCACAGATACGCAGTATTTT.